These 26 T cell receptor beta chains came from one sample sequenced in a study of T-cell memory formation after mild COVID-19. Via MiXCR, TCRdb re-called the 5' RACE reads, giving one row per CDR3 protein. Of 350,000 or so distinct CDR3 sequences in the sample, around 13% were seen once. Sequencing input: PBMCs or a T cell subset sorted from them (not recorded which). The receptors were sampled from a man younger than 30 who had mild COVID-19 (a few samples of this study predate the infection). Cell type and time point are not known.

The chain employs TRBV28 and TRBJ2-7; TRBD1 is a possible D gene (5 bases). The V and J ends lost 1 base and 1 base respectively, with 14 bases between them. CDR3 length: 16 residues. Germline CDR1 is MDHEN and CDR2 is SYDVKM. CDR3 nucleotide sequence: TGTGCCAGCAGTTTATCATCTCCAGGACAATCCTACGAGCAGTACGTC. The encoded protein is CASSLSSPGQSYEQYV.

This clonotype was picked up many times. The V and J genes are TRBV18 and TRBJ2-7; D is unclear. This CDR3 region has 15 residues. Germline V gene sequence: CDR1 KGHSH, CDR2 LQKENI. The ends were cut back, 4 bases at V and 2 bases at J, with 15 bases in the middle. CDR3 in DNA: TGTGCCAGCTCACTATCCTCGGCAGCACCCTACGAGCAGTACTTC. Translation: CASSLSSAAPYEQYF.

This rearrangement joins TRBV7-2 to TRBJ1-6, with TRBD1 as a possible D gene (6 bases). Germline V gene lookup returns CDR1 SGHTA and CDR2 FQGNSA. Trimming shortened V by 4 bases and J by 4 bases, and 8 bases separated the two germline ends. The CDR3 totals 14 residues. In DNA form, the CDR3 reads TGTGCCAGCAGCTCACAGGGATATAATTCACCCCTCCACTTT. Translating it yields CASSSQGYNSPLHF.

This clonotype has a single count. This CDR3 reads CASSDRRALGPEAFF. In DNA form, the CDR3 reads TGTGCCAGCAGTGATAGGCGGGCGTTGGGGCCTGAAGCTTTCTTT. V is TRBV2 and J is TRBJ1-1; D may be TRBD1 (5 bases). V was pared by 3 bases and J by 6 bases, with 17 bases between. Germline CDR1 SNHLY, CDR2 FYNNEI. The CDR3 runs 15 residues.

The V call is TRBV9, the J call TRBJ1-5, with D perhaps TRBD1 (5 bases). V was pared by 3 bases and J by 0 bases, with 10 bases between. The CDR3 contains 15 residues. CDR1 SGDLS and CDR2 YYNGEE come from the germline V gene. The DNA of the CDR3 is TGTGCCAGCAGCGAGACAGCTTATAGCAATCAGCCCCAGCATTTT. Translated, it gives CASSETAYSNQPQHF.

The table lists this clonotype with a few counts. The chain recombines TRBV13 with TRBJ2-7; tentatively, D is TRBD1 or TRBD2 (5 bases each). V was shortened by 4 bases and J by 3 bases, with 16 bases between the two germline ends. Germline V gene data show CDR1 as PRHDT and CDR2 as FYEKMQ (reference sequence). The CDR3 length is 15 residues. The CDR3 reads CASSSSGRGYYEQYF. DNA for the CDR3: TGTGCCAGCAGCTCCTCGGGACGCGGGTACTACGAGCAGTACTTC.

There are a few counts of this clonotype. This chain links TRBV12-3 or TRBV12-4 with TRBJ1-5; D ambiguous. The ends were cut back, 6 bases at V and 1 base at J, with 7 bases in the middle. This CDR3 has 13 amino acids. CDR3 amino acids: CASSPNSNQPQHF. CDR3 coding DNA: TGTGCCAGCAGCCCAAACAGCAATCAGCCCCAGCATTTT.

In this sample, this clonotype turned up a few times. V and J are TRBV6-2 or TRBV6-3 and TRBJ1-5; D gene unclear. The V and J ends lost 1 base and 4 bases respectively, with 11 bases between them. Germline V lookup: CDR1 MNHEY, CDR2 SVGEGT. The CDR3 spans 15 residues. CDR3: CASSYWGGKNQPQHF. As DNA, the CDR3 is TGTGCCAGCAGTTACTGGGGAGGGAAGAATCAGCCCCAGCATTTT.

This clonotype has a handful of counts. The CDR3 sequence is CASSSARGEGGYTF. Written as DNA, the CDR3 is TGTGCCAGCAGCTCAGCACGGGGGGAAGGTGGCTACACCTTC. V gene TRBV7-9 combines with J gene TRBJ1-2; D is perhaps TRBD1 (5 bases). This CDR3 is built from 14 residues. Germline-derived CDR1 and CDR2 are SEHNR and FQNEAQ (reference sequence). Trimming stripped 4 bases from V and 7 bases from J, with 16 bases between.

This clonotype was seen repeatedly, ten times or more. J is TRBJ2-3 and V is TRBV11-2; unclear D gene. This CDR3 comprises 13 residues. Germline V CDR1 and CDR2: SGHAT, FQNNGV. V was clipped by 0 bases and J by 7 bases, with 8 bases between them. CDR3 nucleotides: TGTGCCAGCAGCTTAGATCTCGCCAATACGCAGTATTTT. It translates to CASSLDLANTQYF.

This chain uses TRBV6-6 with TRBJ1-2, with a tentative D call TRBD1 (5 bases). Germline lookup yields CDR1 MNHNY and CDR2 SVGAGI (reference sequence). This CDR3 contains 13 residues. Trimming took 2 bases from V and 8 from J, leaving 12 bases between them. CDR3: CASSYRDSSGYTF. The CDR3 nucleotides read TGTGCCAGCAGTTACCGTGACAGCTCAGGCTACACCTTC.

This clonotype was counted ten times or more. This chain links TRBV5-1 with TRBJ2-1; TRBD1 might be the D (6 bases). Per the germline V gene, CDR1 is SGHRS and CDR2 is YFSETQ. The CDR3 runs to 15 residues. Trimming pared 5 bases from V and 9 bases from J, leaving 21 bases between. The CDR3 region has the DNA TGCGCCAGCAGTTCCCGGCCAGGGGAATGGGGTGAGCAGTTCTTC. This gives the protein CASSSRPGEWGEQFF.

In DNA, the CDR3 is TGCAGTGCTGGGAGACAGGGGGAATGGCAGCCCCAGCATTTT. It encodes CSAGRQGEWQPQHF. This chain uses TRBV20-1 with TRBJ1-5; 9 bases agree with TRBD1. V lost 5 bases, J lost 7 bases, and 9 bases stayed unmatched. The CDR3 is 14 residues long. Germline V gives CDR1 DFQATT, CDR2 SNEGSKA (reference sequence).

The V call is TRBV7-2, the J call TRBJ1-4; no clear D gene. This CDR3 is built from 15 residues. The germline V and J ends were trimmed by 5 bases and 8 bases, with 18 bases remaining between them. Germline CDR1 is SGHTA and CDR2 is FQGNSA. Here the CDR3 DNA reads TGTGCCAGCAGCCCTCCCCCGGGAAGTCGAGAAAAACTGTTTTTT. This encodes CASSPPPGSREKLFF.

A few counts support this clonotype. The rearrangement joins TRBV4-3 to TRBJ2-4, with D perhaps TRBD2 (5 bases). V lost 1 base to trimming and J lost 6 bases, with 16 bases between them. This CDR3 has 16 residues. Germline V gives CDR1 LGHNA, CDR2 YSLEER. CDR3 sequence (DNA): TGCGCCAGCAGCCAAGGAGGGCCCGAAGCGGCAAACATTCAGTACTTC. Protein sequence: CASSQGGPEAANIQYF.

This clonotype turned up a few times. This rearrangement joins TRBV24-1 to TRBJ2-1; a possible D gene is TRBD2 (6 bases). V was pared by 1 base and J by 1 base, with 10 bases between. The CDR3 spans 16 residues. In germline, CDR1 is KGHDR, CDR2 SFDVKD. CDR3 protein: CATSDFDGGSYNEQFF. CDR3 coding DNA: TGTGCCACCAGTGATTTCGACGGGGGTTCCTACAATGAGCAGTTCTTC.

There are a few counts of this clonotype. V and J are TRBV5-6 and TRBJ2-2, with D unresolved. The CDR3 runs to 16 residues. Trimming stripped 4 bases from V and 6 bases from J, with 19 bases between. Germline lookup yields CDR1 SGHDT and CDR2 YYEEEE. The CDR3 region has the DNA TGTGCCAGCAGCCCGGGCAACGGCCTGTGTCCCGGGGAGCTGTTTTTT. Translating it yields CASSPGNGLCPGELFF.

This clonotype has more than one count but fewer than ten. The rearrangement links TRBV5-8 to TRBJ1-4, with D unclear. The germline CDR1 and CDR2 sequences are SGHTS and YDEGEE. This CDR3 has 14 residues. The V end lost 0 bases, the J end lost 6 bases, and 9 bases lay between the germline ends. As DNA, the CDR3 is TGTGCCAGCAGCTTGGAAGCAGGTCATGAAAAACTGTTTTTT. This encodes CASSLEAGHEKLFF. Filled out from reference TRBV5-8 and TRBJ1-4, the complete variable domain reads EAGVTQSPTHLIKTRGQQATLRCSPISGHTSVYWYQQALGLGLQFLLWYDEGEERNRGNFPPRFSGRQFPNYSSELNVNALELEDSALYLCASSLEAGHEKLFFGSGTQLSVL.

There are a few counts of this clonotype. CDR3 residues: CASSLEGGFSSYEQYF. The CDR3 DNA is TGCGCCAGCAGCTTGGAGGGGGGCTTTAGCTCCTACGAGCAGTACTTC. The J gene is TRBJ2-7, the V gene TRBV5-1, with D perhaps TRBD1 or TRBD2 (6 bases each). This CDR3 has 16 amino acids. Germline V gene data show CDR1 as SGHRS and CDR2 as YFSETQ. Trimming stripped 0 bases from V and 0 bases from J, with 13 bases between.

This clonotype was observed a handful of times. This sequence joins TRBV4-2 and TRBJ2-3, with a possible D match to TRBD2 (7 bases). Germline CDR1 is LGHNA and CDR2 is YNFKEQ. The CDR3 is made up of 17 amino acids. Trimming pared 1 base from V and 0 bases from J, leaving 14 bases between. The CDR3 spells CASSQVSGGLSTDTQYF. Here the CDR3 DNA reads TGTGCCAGCAGCCAAGTGTCGGGGGGCCTCAGCACAGATACGCAGTATTTT.

This clonotype was recorded many times. The chain joins TRBV7-2 to TRBJ2-5; 10 bases line up with TRBD1. CDR1 and CDR2 (germline): SGHTA, FQGNSA. V lost 5 bases, J lost 1 base, and 7 bases stayed unmatched. The CDR3 spans 16 residues. DNA for the CDR3: TGTGCCAGCAGCCCCCGACAGGGGGCGTCCCAAGAGACCCAGTACTTC. It yields the protein CASSPRQGASQETQYF.

The V call is TRBV5-1, the J call TRBJ2-1; 15 bases line up with TRBD2. This CDR3 comprises 16 residues. CDR1 is SGHRS, CDR2 YFSETQ, per germline. V was pared by 2 bases and J by 8 bases, with 5 bases of the junction left unmatched. The CDR3: CASSLGLAGGPYEQFF. The CDR3 DNA is TGCGCCAGCAGCTTAGGACTAGCGGGGGGGCCTTATGAGCAGTTCTTC.

This clonotype was seen more than once but under ten times. The V call is TRBV5-1, the J call TRBJ1-2; unclear D gene. The germline V and J ends were trimmed by 5 bases and 6 bases, with 14 bases remaining between them. This CDR3 is built from 13 residues. Germline-derived CDR1 and CDR2 are SGHRS and YFSETQ. The CDR3 is CASSTEGWNGYTF. The CDR3 DNA reads TGCGCCAGCAGTACTGAGGGATGGAATGGCTACACCTTC.

Ten or more counts support this clonotype. This chain uses TRBV5-1 with TRBJ2-4, with 11 bases lining up with TRBD2. This CDR3 contains 14 residues. V trimming: 4 bases; J trimming: 6 bases; junction bases outside the gene matches: 3. CDR1 SGHRS and CDR2 YFSETQ come from the germline V gene. In DNA, the CDR3 is TGCGCCAGCAGCGCTACTAGCGGGGGAAACATTCAGTACTTC. It codes for CASSATSGGNIQYF.

The chain joins TRBV4-1 to TRBJ1-2, with 7 nucleotides matching TRBD1. This CDR3 is built from 15 residues. The J segment lost 2 bases and the V segment lost 1 base, leaving 4 bases of the junction unmatched. Germline V gives CDR1 MGHRA, CDR2 YSYEKL. As DNA, the CDR3 is TGCGCCAGCAGCCAAGGGCGGGACAGAAACTATGGCTACACCTTC. It specifies CASSQGRDRNYGYTF.

This clonotype was recorded a few times. The chain recombines TRBV11-1 with TRBJ2-2; 11 bases are shared with TRBD2. There are 16 residues in the CDR3. CDR1 is SGHAT and CDR2 is FQDESV in the germline V gene (reference sequence). V shed 5 bases and J 1 base; nucleotides not matched to a gene: 3. The CDR3: CASSPGTSGNTGELFF. CDR3 sequence (DNA): TGTGCCAGCAGCCCCGGGACTAGCGGGAACACCGGGGAGCTGTTTTTT.